This TCR beta chain was sequenced for a study of cytomegalovirus exposure and HLA in healthy donors. Broader study findings: Analysis was performed later, and it showed HLA-associated TCR beta chains to be more clonally expanded than equally common others.

Note on this clone: Its specificity is unknown.

This PCR relied on a set of 60 Vbeta primers and 13 Jbeta primers. The protocol was immunoSEQ multiplex PCR, while the TCRdb copy is restricted to in-frame clones and leaves out a portion. Among 200,000 or so clones listed, roughly 79% were seen once. The germline V gene has CDR1 SGHTA and CDR2 FQGNSA. The V end lost 1 base, the J end lost 9 bases, and 10 bases lay between the germline ends. CDR3 length equals 13 residues. The V call is TRBV7-2, the J call TRBJ2-4, with a tentative D call TRBD1 (5 bases). The sequencing sample was made of PBMCs. This clonotype was obtained from a man younger than 35 in good health and CMV-seronegative. The CDR3: CASSLEGSGIQYF. In nucleotides, the CDR3 is TGTGCCAGCAGCTTAGAGGGGTCGGGCATTCAGTACTTC. The full variable domain, rest sourced from reference TRBV7-2 and TRBJ2-4, is GAGVSQSPSNKVTEKGKDVELRCDPISGHTALYWYRQSLGQGLEFLIYFQGNSAPDKSGLPSDRFSAERTGGSVSTLTIQRTQQEDSAVYLCASSLEGSGIQYFGAGTRLSVL.